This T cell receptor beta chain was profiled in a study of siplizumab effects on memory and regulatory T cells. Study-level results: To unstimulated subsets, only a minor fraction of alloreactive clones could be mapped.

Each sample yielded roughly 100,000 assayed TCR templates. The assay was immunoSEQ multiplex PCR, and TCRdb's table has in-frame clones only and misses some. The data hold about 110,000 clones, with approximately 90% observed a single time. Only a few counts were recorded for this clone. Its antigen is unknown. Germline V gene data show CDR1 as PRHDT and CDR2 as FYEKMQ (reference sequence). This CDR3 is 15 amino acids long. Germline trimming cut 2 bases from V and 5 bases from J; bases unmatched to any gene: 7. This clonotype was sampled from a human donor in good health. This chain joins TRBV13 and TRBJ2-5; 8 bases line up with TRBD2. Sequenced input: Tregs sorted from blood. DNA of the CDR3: TGTGCCAGCAGCTTATCCGGGAGGGCCTGGGAGACCCAGTACTTC. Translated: CASSLSGRAWETQYF.